The 16 T cell receptor beta chains given below trace back to one sample, sequenced in a study of T-cell memory formation after mild COVID-19. Each CDR3 protein gets one entry after TCRdb re-called the 5' RACE reads with MiXCR. Of 400,000 to 550,000 distinct CDR3 sequences listed, 20% to 30% are singletons. The sequencing input was PBMCs or a T cell subset sorted from them (not recorded which). These TCRs come from an adult woman who had mild COVID-19 (a few samples of this study predate the infection). Cell type and time point are not known.

In this sample, this clonotype turned up a few times. The chain combines TRBV5-1 with TRBJ2-1; D may match TRBD1 or TRBD2 (5 bases each). The CDR3 spans 15 residues. Looked up from germline, CDR1 is SGHRS and CDR2 is YFSETQ. V lost 1 base and J lost 4, with 12 bases in between. CDR3 nucleotide sequence: TGCGCCAGCAGCTTGCGTTCAGGGAGTTACAATGAGCAGTTCTTC. Translated, it gives CASSLRSGSYNEQFF.

This clonotype was detected a few times. The rearrangement joins TRBV12-3 or TRBV12-4 to TRBJ2-5; 13 bases match TRBD2. V lost 3 bases to trimming and J lost 1 base; unmatched junction nucleotides: 5. The CDR3 runs 17 residues. CDR3 region: CASSFGLAGAFQETQYF. CDR3 nucleotide sequence: TGTGCCAGCAGTTTCGGACTAGCGGGGGCCTTCCAAGAGACCCAGTACTTC.

The chain has TRBV29-1 and TRBJ1-2; 7 bases map to TRBD1. Germline CDR1 and CDR2: SQVTM and ANQGSEA. V was pared by 3 bases and J by 5 bases, with 6 bases of the junction left unmatched. This CDR3 contains 13 residues. The CDR3 DNA follows: TGCAGCGTTGATAAGGGGGCGAGGTATGGCTACACCTTC. Protein product: CSVDKGARYGYTF.

V usage is TRBV6-2 or TRBV6-3 and J usage is TRBJ2-1; 14 bases line up with TRBD2. The junction had 8 bases not matched to a gene; V was cut back by 5 bases and J by 8 bases. The CDR3 is 16 residues long. Per the germline V gene, CDR1 is MNHEY and CDR2 is SVGEGT. The CDR3 DNA reads as TGTGCCAGCAGTGCCACCGGGACTAGCGGGAGCTATGAGCAGTTCTTC. Translated, it gives CASSATGTSGSYEQFF.

This clonotype has more than one count but fewer than ten. The V gene is TRBV4-1, the J gene TRBJ1-1, with a tentative D call TRBD1 (6 bases). Germline assignment: CDR1 MGHRA and CDR2 YSYEKL. The CDR3 runs 17 residues. With 1 base removed from V and 3 bases from J, the gap between germline ends came to 18 bases. In DNA, the CDR3 is TGCGCCAGCAGCCAAGCGTTTGTGACAGGCGTTTACACTGAAGCTTTCTTT. Translating it yields CASSQAFVTGVYTEAFF.

The chain recombines TRBV29-1 with TRBJ2-1; D is perhaps TRBD1 (5 bases). Germline-derived CDR1 and CDR2 are SQVTM and ANQGSEA. The CDR3 covers 15 residues. V was pared by 4 bases and J by 0 bases, with 13 bases between. CDR3 nucleotides: TGCAGCGTTGCGGCAGGGATGAGCTCCTACAATGAGCAGTTCTTC. Its translation: CSVAAGMSSYNEQFF.

This clonotype was counted between two and nine times. The CDR3 sequence: CASSQEVRTGVNTIYF. DNA for the CDR3: TGCGCCAGCAGCCAAGAAGTCAGGACAGGGGTAAACACCATATATTTT. This chain joins TRBV4-1 and TRBJ1-3; 9 nucleotides agree with TRBD1. Germline CDR1 reads MGHRA; CDR2 reads YSYEKL. The CDR3 length is 16 residues. With V trimmed by 0 bases and J by 6 bases, 6 bases remained unmatched.

The chain joins TRBV18 to TRBJ2-5, with 8 nucleotides matching TRBD1. The CDR3 loop spans 14 amino acids. The junction had 2 bases not matched to a gene; V was cut back by 2 bases and J by 3 bases. Germline assignment: CDR1 KGHSH and CDR2 LQKENI. CDR3 DNA: TGTGCCAGCTCACCAAACAGGGGGGAAGAGACCCAGTACTTC. The encoded protein is CASSPNRGEETQYF.

This clonotype was picked up many times. The V and J genes are TRBV5-6 and TRBJ2-1; possibly TRBD2 for D (6 bases). The germline V gene has CDR1 SGHDT and CDR2 YYEEEE. V was cut by 3 bases and J by 7 bases, with 8 bases left in between. The CDR3 is made up of 12 amino acids. This chain's CDR3 is CASSSSGNEQFF. The CDR3 bases are TGTGCCAGCAGCTCGAGCGGGAATGAGCAGTTCTTC.

This clonotype was detected a few times. The chain is built from TRBV4-3 and TRBJ1-4; TRBD1 matches 11 bases. Germline-derived CDR1 and CDR2 are LGHNA and YSLEER. The junction had 12 bases not matched to a gene; V was cut back by 0 bases and J by 6 bases. This CDR3 has 19 residues. The CDR3 here is CASSQDIWDRGSQDEKLFF. CDR3 in DNA: TGCGCCAGCAGCCAAGATATCTGGGACAGGGGGTCCCAAGATGAAAAACTGTTTTTT.

This CDR3 reads CASSPGPNDNEQFF. CDR3 coding DNA: TGCGCCAGCAGCCCGGGACCGAATGACAATGAGCAGTTCTTC. This chain joins TRBV4-3 and TRBJ2-1; D assignment may be TRBD1 or TRBD2 (5 bases each). V lost 4 bases to trimming and J lost 5 bases, with 12 bases between them. Germline V gives CDR1 LGHNA, CDR2 YSLEER. The CDR3 loop spans 14 amino acids.

The rearrangement links TRBV7-2 to TRBJ1-3; perhaps TRBD1 as D (5 bases). The germline V gene encodes CDR1 SGHTA and CDR2 FQGNSA. The CDR3 sequence is 14 residues long. V was trimmed by 6 bases and J by 3 bases, leaving 12 bases between them. CDR3 bases: TGTGCCAGCAGTCCCAGCGGGGGTGGAAACACCATATATTTT. Translating gives CASSPSGGGNTIYF.

V is TRBV29-1 and J is TRBJ2-1; D gene ambiguous. Between the trimmed V and J ends, which lost 7 bases and 4 bases, there was a span of 11 bases. The CDR3 has 12 residues. Germline V gene data show CDR1 as SQVTM and CDR2 as ANQGSEA. CDR3 DNA: TGCAGCGGCGTAGGGCAGTACAATGAGCAGTTCTTC. Translated, it gives CSGVGQYNEQFF.

This clonotype has only a few counts. The chain combines TRBV15 with TRBJ2-4, with D possibly TRBD1 on 6 matching bases. CDR1 is LNHNV, CDR2 YYDKDF, per germline (reference sequence). With 2 bases removed from V and 8 bases from J, the gap between germline ends came to 13 bases. CDR3 length equals 14 residues. In DNA form, the CDR3 reads TGTGCCACCAGCAGAAAGACAGGTCCACACATTCAGTACTTC. Encoded protein: CATSRKTGPHIQYF.

This clonotype was observed once. This chain's CDR3 is CASSPLSRDSPYEQYF. The CDR3 nucleotides are TGCGCCAGCAGCCCACTCTCCCGGGACAGCCCCTACGAGCAGTACTTC. The chain recombines TRBV4-1 with TRBJ2-7; 7 positions agree with TRBD1. This CDR3 has 16 amino acids. Trimming at V came to 4 bases and at J to 2 bases, leaving 11 bases not matched to a gene. Germline CDR1 and CDR2: MGHRA and YSYEKL.

This clonotype was counted a few times. This chain connects TRBV7-9 to TRBJ2-2; D is perhaps TRBD2 (6 bases). V dropped 5 bases and J dropped 1 base, with 14 bases sitting between them. The germline gives CDR1 SEHNR, CDR2 FQNEAQ (reference sequence). CDR3 length: 16 amino acids. The CDR3 DNA reads TGTGCCAGCAGCGTCCGGGACTCGCTGAACACCGGGGAGCTGTTTTTT. Translation: CASSVRDSLNTGELFF.